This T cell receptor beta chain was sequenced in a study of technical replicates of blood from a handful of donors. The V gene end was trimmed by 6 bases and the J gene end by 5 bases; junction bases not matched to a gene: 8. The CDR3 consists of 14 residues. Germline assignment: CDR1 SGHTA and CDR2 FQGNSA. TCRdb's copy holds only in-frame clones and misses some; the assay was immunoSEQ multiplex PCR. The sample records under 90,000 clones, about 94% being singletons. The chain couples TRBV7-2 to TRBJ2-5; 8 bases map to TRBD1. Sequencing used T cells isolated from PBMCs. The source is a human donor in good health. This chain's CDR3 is CASSFQGAEETQYF. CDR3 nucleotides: TGTGCCAGCAGTTTTCAGGGGGCGGAGGAGACCCAGTACTTC.